This is a list of T cell receptor beta chains from one sample in a study of T cells in Graves' hyperthyroidism and ophthalmopathy. TCRdb re-called the multiplex PCR reads through MiXCR, storing one row per CDR3 protein. The table includes about 500,000 distinct CDR3 sequences, about 46% detected once. The sample consisted of peripheral blood or thyroid tissue (not recorded which). The receptor set was obtained from an adult woman with Graves' disease, either hyperthyroidism or ophthalmopathy (not recorded which). The CDR3 runs from the conserved cysteine through the conserved F or W. Each record gives: D gene, J gene, V gene, clone size, CDR3 protein, CDR3 DNA. D genes are given only for firm matches. The listing skips clone size in some rows; elsewhere it reads once, few, many or a size class.

-,TRBJ1-2,TRBV30,-,CAWTPRPGGYTF,TGTGCCTGGACCCCTAGGCCTGGCGGCTACACCTTC
TRBD1,TRBJ1-4,TRBV4-3,-,CASSQPGGTQPLGEKLFF,TGCGCCAGCAGCCAACCAGGGGGGACTCAACCCTTGGGGGAAAAACTGTTTTTT
TRBD1,TRBJ1-5,TRBV10-2,few,CASSDIRQGSQPQHF,TGCGCCAGCAGTGACATAAGACAGGGGTCTCAGCCCCAGCATTTT
TRBD2,TRBJ2-5,TRBV7-3,-,CASSITGTRRETQYF,TGTGCCAGCAGCATCACCGGGACTAGAAGAGAGACCCAGTACTTC
TRBD1,TRBJ1-1,TRBV10-3,-,CASDRGRGNTEAFF,TGTGCCAGCGACAGGGGGAGGGGGAACACTGAAGCTTTCTTT
TRBD2,TRBJ2-2,TRBV5-4,many,CASSSLPSGTTGELFF,TGTGCCAGCAGCTCCCTCCCCAGCGGGACTACCGGGGAGCTGTTTTTT
-,TRBJ2-5,TRBV2,many,CASNTLQETQYF,TGTGCCAGCAACACATTACAAGAGACCCAGTACTTC
-,TRBJ2-2,TRBV7-3,-,CASSLRIGNTGELFF,TGTGCCAGCAGCCTTAGAATCGGGAACACCGGGGAGCTGTTTTTT
-,TRBJ1-1,TRBV12-3/TRBV12-4,-,CASSSSDDNTEAFF,TGTGCCAGCAGTTCCAGTGATGACAACACTGAAGCTTTCTTT
-,TRBJ1-1,TRBV7-6,-,CASSPSAGALTEAFF,TGTGCCAGCAGCCCGAGCGCGGGGGCGCTAACTGAAGCTTTCTTT
-,TRBJ1-1,TRBV2,many,CASSAPGHRTEAFF,TGTGCCAGCAGCGCCCCGGGACACCGCACTGAAGCTTTCTTT
TRBD2,TRBJ2-7,TRBV10-3,-,CAISEREGLTYEQYF,TGTGCCATCAGTGAGCGGGAGGGGTTAACCTACGAGCAGTACTTC
-,TRBJ1-1,TRBV19,many,CASSIIGTENTEAFF,TGTGCCAGTAGTATAATAGGGACGGAAAACACTGAAGCTTTCTTT
TRBD1,TRBJ1-5,TRBV6-2/TRBV6-3,many,CASSYAGGQPQHF,TGTGCCAGCAGTTACGCAGGGGGTCAGCCCCAGCATTTT
-,TRBJ2-2,TRBV7-9,once,CASSFPEEGTGELFF,TGTGCCAGCAGCTTTCCCGAGGAGGGCACCGGGGAGCTGTTTTTT
-,TRBJ1-6,TRBV6-1,many,CASSEFLSNSPLHF,TGTGCCAGCAGTGAATTTCTAAGCAATTCACCCCTCCACTTT
-,TRBJ1-1,TRBV10-3,many,CAISEYTGTEAFF,TGTGCCATCAGTGAATACACGGGCACTGAAGCTTTCTTT
-,TRBJ2-7,TRBV20-1,many,CSCEGGIAYEQYF,TGCAGTTGTGAGGGGGGAATTGCCTACGAGCAGTACTTC
-,TRBJ2-7,TRBV5-1,many,CASSLPDGGDSSYEQYF,TGCGCCAGCAGCTTACCGGATGGTGGTGATAGCTCCTACGAGCAGTACTTC
-,TRBJ1-1,TRBV7-8,-,CATGGRVVKNTEAFF,TGTGCCACTGGGGGCAGGGTGGTAAAGAACACTGAAGCTTTCTTT
-,TRBJ2-7,TRBV2,-,CASSEDVPEQYF,TGTGCCAGCAGTGAAGACGTGCCTGAGCAGTACTTC
TRBD1,TRBJ1-2,TRBV10-2,-,CASSEDRASGNTF,TGCGCCAGCAGTGAGGACAGGGCTTCTGGAAACACCTTC
-,TRBJ1-1,TRBV4-1,-,CASSQEFQMNTEAFF,TGCGCCAGCAGCCAAGAGTTCCAAATGAACACTGAAGCTTTCTTT
-,TRBJ1-2,TRBV9,-,CASSSRHRDIYGYTF,TGTGCCAGCAGCTCCAGGCACAGGGATATCTATGGCTACACCTTC
-,TRBJ2-7,TRBV7-3,-,CASSSLTGQYRPFLIEQYF,TGTGCCAGCAGCTCCCTAACAGGGCAATATCGCCCCTTCCTTATCGAGCAGTACTTC
-,TRBJ2-7,TRBV27,few,CASSDTRERDEQYF,TGTGCCAGCAGTGACACCAGGGAAAGGGACGAGCAGTACTTC
-,TRBJ1-4,TRBV29-1,many,CSVGRGDEKLFF,TGCAGCGTTGGCAGGGGAGACGAAAAACTGTTTTTT
-,TRBJ1-6,TRBV5-1,-,CASSFDGNSPLHF,TGCGCCAGCAGCTTCGACGGTAATTCACCCCTCCACTTT
TRBD2,TRBJ2-5,TRBV18,-,CASSPRTSGTQETQYF,TGTGCCAGCTCACCACGTACTAGCGGGACCCAAGAGACCCAGTACTTC
-,TRBJ1-1,TRBV12-3/TRBV12-4,many,CASSFGGLTNTEAFF,TGTGCCAGCAGTTTTGGGGGACTGACGAACACTGAAGCTTTCTTT
-,TRBJ1-2,TRBV2,few,CASSTVERNYGYTF,TGTGCCAGCAGTACCGTGGAGCGTAACTATGGCTACACCTTC
-,TRBJ1-3,TRBV9,many,CASSVEAGLGGNTIYF,TGTGCCAGCAGCGTAGAGGCAGGGTTAGGTGGAAACACCATATATTTT
-,TRBJ1-1,TRBV3-1,few,CASSSLSMNTEAFF,TGTGCCAGCAGCTCCCTAAGTATGAACACTGAAGCTTTCTTT
-,TRBJ2-6,TRBV5-6,-,CASSFPGLPSGANVLTF,TGTGCCAGCAGCTTTCCGGGACTCCCCTCTGGGGCCAACGTCCTGACTTTC
-,TRBJ2-7,TRBV2,-,CASSPLVGSYEQYF,TGTGCCAGCAGCCCGCTGGTGGGCTCCTACGAGCAGTACTTC
TRBD1,TRBJ1-1,TRBV12-3/TRBV12-4,-,CASSLPRGQGAFF,TGTGCCAGCAGTTTACCCCGGGGACAGGGGGCTTTCTTT
-,TRBJ2-1,TRBV10-3,-,CAISAREGAVSCNEQFF,TGTGCCATCAGTGCAAGAGAGGGAGCAGTCTCCTGCAATGAGCAGTTCTTC
TRBD2,TRBJ2-7,TRBV20-1,-,CSASELAGGPALEQYF,TGCAGTGCTAGTGAACTAGCGGGAGGGCCGGCCCTCGAGCAGTACTTC
-,TRBJ1-6,TRBV28,few,CASSLLNVRSPLHF,TGTGCCAGCAGTTTGTTGAATGTTAGGTCACCCCTCCACTTT
TRBD1,TRBJ2-7,TRBV19,-,CASSTGGFLSYEQYF,TGTGCCAGTAGTACAGGGGGTTTCTTGAGCTACGAGCAGTACTTC
-,TRBJ1-1,TRBV11-2,-,CASSLGGSLGGAFF,TGTGCCAGCAGCTTAGGGGGGTCCTTGGGCGGAGCTTTCTTT